This T cell receptor (beta chain) was recorded in a study of blood T cell repertoires in COVID-19. Data came from immunoSEQ multiplex PCR; TCRdb stores just in-frame clones and leaves some out. The top ten hold around a tenth of the sample, which has around 93,000 clones, approximately 77% seen once. The germline V gene encodes CDR1 SGHAT and CDR2 FQNNGV. Losses at the gene ends were 6 bases for V and 4 bases for J; bases not matched to a gene: 10. The CDR3 has 15 residues. Sequenced input: peripheral blood. This chain joins TRBV11-2 and TRBJ2-3, with 7 bases aligning to TRBD2. The source of this sequence is a woman older than 75 with acute or convalescent COVID-19. Here the CDR3 reads CASSRAGALPDTQYF. CDR3 nucleotide sequence: TGTGCCAGCAGTCGGGCGGGAGCCCTCCCAGATACGCAGTATTTT.